The 17 T cell receptor beta chains in this list originate from one sample, sequenced in a study of control samples from healthy donors and cancer patients. TCRdb's table, derived via immunoSEQ multiplex PCR, lists solely in-frame clones and lacks some. The sample shows some 120,000 clones, about 88% of them seen only once. Specimen: blood. These TCRs come from a woman in her 70s in good health.

The chain uses TRBV9 and TRBJ1-5; D uncertain. This CDR3 spans 13 amino acids. The ends were cut back, 0 bases at V and 0 bases at J, with 1 base in the middle. Germline V gives CDR1 SGDLS, CDR2 YYNGEE. The CDR3 DNA reads as TGTGCCAGCAGCGTAGTTAGCAATCAGCCCCAGCATTTT. This codes for CASSVVSNQPQHF.

Remarks on this clone: The sample has other DNA sequences that encode this CDR3 too. The rearrangement uses TRBV11-2 and TRBJ2-2; D possibly corresponds to TRBD2 (7 bases). Germline V gene lookup returns CDR1 SGHAT and CDR2 FQNNGV. V dropped 4 bases and J dropped 0 bases, with 12 bases sitting between them. CDR3 length: 16 amino acids. This CDR3 reads CASSWEGGSNTGELFF. CDR3 coding DNA: TGTGCCAGCAGCTGGGAGGGGGGGTCGAACACCGGGGAGCTGTTTTTT.

J is TRBJ2-7 and V is TRBV2; D is unresolved. The CDR3 has 15 amino acids. Germline V gives CDR1 SNHLY, CDR2 FYNNEI. V lost 3 bases, J lost 0 bases, and 12 bases lay in between. The chain's CDR3 is CASSERSGVSYEQYF. DNA of the CDR3: TGTGCCAGCAGTGAGAGGTCAGGAGTCTCCTACGAGCAGTACTTC.

The chain uses TRBV5-6 and TRBJ2-7; 9 bases align to TRBD1. CDR3 length: 16 amino acids. V was clipped by 3 bases and J by 6 bases; unmatched bases: 13. CDR1 and CDR2 (germline): SGHDT, YYEEEE. CDR3 nucleotide sequence: TGTGCCAGCAGCTCCTACAGTGTTATGACAGGGGGCGAGCAGTACTTC. It codes for CASSSYSVMTGGEQYF.

This chain connects TRBV11-2 to TRBJ2-5; D may be TRBD1 or TRBD2 (7 bases each). The CDR3 extends over 16 amino acids. V was pared by 5 bases and J by 5 bases, with 21 bases between. From germline, CDR1 is SGHAT and CDR2 FQNNGV. CDR3 nucleotide sequence: TGTGCCAGCAGCGCAGGGGGTGCGGGGGAGCGGGAGACCCAGTACTTC. Amino acids: CASSAGGAGERETQYF. The full variable domain, rest sourced from reference TRBV11-2 and TRBJ2-5, is EAGVAQSPRYKIIEKRQSVAFWCNPISGHATLYWYQQILGQGPKLLIQFQNNGVVDDSQLPKDRFSAERLKGVDSTLKIQPAKLEDSAVYLCASSAGGAGERETQYFGPGTRLLVL.

This sequence joins TRBV21-1 and TRBJ1-6. TRBV21-1 is labeled a pseudogene. The CDR3 is 19 residues long. CDR3 sequence reads: CASSKGGLLRSSYNSPLHF. As DNA, the CDR3 is TGTGCCAGCAGCAAAGGAGGTCTTTTGAGGAGCTCCTATAATTCACCCCTCCACTTT.

This chain uses TRBV2 with TRBJ1-5; possible D gene TRBD1, 6 bases. Trimming stripped 4 bases from V and 3 bases from J, with 7 bases between. Germline V lookup: CDR1 SNHLY, CDR2 FYNNEI. The CDR3 is 13 residues long. This chain's CDR3 is CASSGDINQPQHF. CDR3 in DNA: TGTGCCAGCAGTGGGGACATCAATCAGCCCCAGCATTTT.

This clone was picked up a small number of times. This rearrangement joins TRBV11-3 to TRBJ2-3; possible D gene TRBD2, 7 bases. The CDR3 runs 16 residues. Germline CDR1 SGHNT, CDR2 YENEEA. Deletions cut 5 bases from V and 2 bases from J, with 17 bases between. CDR3 bases: TGTGCCAGCAGCCCAGGGGCCAGCGGGGTCACAGATACGCAGTATTTT. Translation gives CASSPGASGVTDTQYF.

The genes are TRBV6-5 and TRBJ2-1; 10 bases match TRBD2. CDR3 length: 15 residues. The trim removed 6 bases at V and 5 bases at J, leaving 7 bases unmatched. The germline CDR1 and CDR2 sequences are MNHEY and SVGAGI. The DNA for the CDR3 is TGTGCCAGCAGAGCCCTAGCGGGGGAGGACAATGAGCAGTTCTTC. Translation: CASRALAGEDNEQFF.

Here the CDR3 DNA reads TGTGCCAGCAGCGCCGAGGGACTCTTCCACAATGAGCAGTTCTTC. As protein: CASSAEGLFHNEQFF. The J gene is TRBJ2-1, the V gene TRBV9; TRBD2 might be the D (6 bases). The CDR3 length is 15 residues. Looked up from germline, CDR1 is SGDLS and CDR2 is YYNGEE. The V end lost 3 bases, the J end lost 5 bases, and 15 bases lay between the germline ends.

This rearrangement joins TRBV6-2 or TRBV6-3 to TRBJ2-2, with D uncertain. Germline V lookup: CDR1 MNHEY, CDR2 SVGEGT. V was trimmed by 0 bases and J by 1 base, leaving 9 bases between them. The CDR3 runs to 16 residues. The DNA of the CDR3 is TGTGCCAGCAGTTACTCGAAGAGGTTGAACACCGGGGAGCTGTTTTTT. Encoded protein: CASSYSKRLNTGELFF.

The V gene is TRBV3-1 (or the pseudogene TRBV3-2), the J gene TRBJ1-5, with 9 positions matching TRBD1. Germline V gives CDR1 LGHDT, CDR2 YNNKEL (reference sequence). The CDR3 is 15 amino acids. V gave up 4 bases and J gave up 4 bases; unmatched junction bases: 5. Here the CDR3 reads CASSLGTGLNQPQHF. CDR3 coding DNA: TGTGCCAGCAGCCTAGGGACAGGGCTGAATCAGCCCCAGCATTTT.

The rearrangement links TRBV7-6 to TRBJ2-5, with D unclear. V lost 4 bases, J lost 5 bases, and 8 bases lay in between. The CDR3 has 12 amino acids. Germline-derived CDR1 and CDR2 are SGHVS and FNYEAQ. CDR3 sequence (DNA): TGTGCCAGCAGCTATCTCCCGGAGACCCAGTACTTC. Its protein is CASSYLPETQYF.

The V call is TRBV7-2, the J call TRBJ2-7; 13 bases fit TRBD2. Losses at the gene ends were 5 bases for V and 5 bases for J; bases not matched to a gene: 9. CDR1 and CDR2 from the germline V gene are SGHTA and FQGNSA. CDR3 length: 16 residues. This CDR3 is CASSKGLAGNLDEQYF. DNA for the CDR3: TGTGCCAGCAGCAAGGGACTAGCGGGGAACCTAGACGAGCAGTACTTC.

The chain combines TRBV20-1 with TRBJ2-7; 10 bases align to TRBD1. J gave up 4 bases and V 3 bases, and 6 bases lay outside the gene matches. This CDR3 spans 14 amino acids. The germline V gene has CDR1 DFQATT and CDR2 SNEGSKA (reference sequence). The CDR3 protein is CSASDGTGEYEQYF. As DNA, the CDR3 is TGCAGTGCTAGTGACGGGACAGGGGAATACGAGCAGTACTTC.

The chain recombines TRBV7-9 with TRBJ1-3; D is undetermined. This CDR3 comprises 14 residues. V lost 3 bases to trimming and J lost 1 base, with 7 bases between them. The germline V gene encodes CDR1 SEHNR and CDR2 FQNEAQ (reference sequence). The CDR3 coding sequence is TGTGCCAGCAGCTTTTCGGGATCTGGAAACACCATATATTTT. It yields the protein CASSFSGSGNTIYF.

The genes are TRBV6-5 and TRBJ1-1, with a weak D call TRBD1 (5 bases). With 2 bases removed from V and 1 base from J, the gap between germline ends came to 8 bases. Germline V gives CDR1 MNHEY, CDR2 SVGAGI. This CDR3 spans 14 amino acids. The CDR3 loop reads CASSYRDRNTEAFF. In nucleotides, the CDR3 is TGTGCCAGCAGTTACCGGGACCGGAACACTGAAGCTTTCTTT.